These 19 T cell receptor beta chains were sequenced from one sample in a study of cytomegalovirus exposure and HLA in healthy donors. Sequencing was performed with immunoSEQ multiplex PCR; in TCRdb, only in-frame clones are kept and a portion is missing. This sample has some 130,000 clones; approximately 87% occur once, and the top ten carry 2.9%. Sequenced sample: PBMCs. These receptors originate from a man younger than 35 in good health and CMV-seronegative.

V is TRBV18 and J is TRBJ1-2, with D possibly TRBD1 on 6 matching bases. The CDR3 contains 16 residues. Trimming removed 2 bases from V and 3 bases from J, with 16 bases in between. Germline CDR1 is KGHSH and CDR2 is LQKENI. The DNA for the CDR3 is TGTGCCAGCTCACCAGGGGGGGGCGGATTCCACTATGGCTACACCTTC. It specifies CASSPGGGGFHYGYTF. The variable domain in full, with the rest retrieved from reference TRBV18 and TRBJ1-2, is NAGVMQNPRHLVRRRGQEARLRCSPMKGHSHVYWYRQLPEEGLKFMVYLQKENIIDESGMPKERFSAEFPKEGPSILRIQQVVRGDSAAYFCASSPGGGGFHYGYTFGSGTRLTVV.

The chain joins TRBV19 to TRBJ1-2; D not resolved. V gave up 1 base and J gave up 1 base, with 7 bases separating them. Germline V gene sequence: CDR1 LNHDA, CDR2 SQIVND (reference sequence). This CDR3 spans 14 amino acids. The CDR3 nucleotides read TGTGCCAGTAGTATAGCTGGAGTTAACTATGGCTACACCTTC. Translated: CASSIAGVNYGYTF.

The V call is TRBV6-4, the J call TRBJ2-5; 8 nucleotides align to TRBD1. The CDR3 consists of 14 residues. Trimming removed 6 bases from V and 4 bases from J; junction bases left unmatched: 7. Germline CDR1 is MRHNA and CDR2 is SNTAGT. CDR3 nucleotide sequence: TGTGCCAGCAGAAGGGTGCAGGGGGCAGAGACCCAGTACTTC. This codes for CASRRVQGAETQYF.

The chain links TRBV25-1 to TRBJ2-6; 7 nucleotides line up with TRBD1. After removal of 4 bases from V and 4 bases from J, the junction contained 10 bases not matched to a gene. Germline CDR1 and CDR2: MGHDK and SYGVNS. The CDR3 totals 17 residues. The CDR3 sequence: CASSGLTGSGGANVLTF. CDR3 bases: TGTGCCAGCAGTGGCCTGACAGGGTCAGGCGGGGCCAACGTCCTGACTTTC.

This clone was counted a single time. The genes are TRBV9 and TRBJ2-5; 7 nucleotides agree with TRBD2. Per the germline V gene, CDR1 is SGDLS and CDR2 is YYNGEE. The V and J ends lost 3 bases and 1 base, in that order; junction bases with no gene match: 9. The CDR3 contains 16 residues. CDR3 in amino acids: CASSEGTLAVQETQYF. For the CDR3, the DNA is TGTGCCAGCAGCGAGGGAACCCTAGCGGTCCAAGAGACCCAGTACTTC.

The V gene is TRBV7-9, the J gene TRBJ2-5, with D unclear. Germline lookup yields CDR1 SEHNR and CDR2 FQNEAQ (reference sequence). This CDR3 comprises 15 residues. The ends were cut back, 1 base at V and 7 bases at J, with 16 bases in the middle. CDR3 amino acids: CASSLGSPIGGTQYF. For the CDR3, the DNA is TGTGCCAGCAGCTTAGGTTCCCCGATCGGTGGGACCCAGTACTTC.

The chain links TRBV30 to TRBJ1-5; 7 bases map to TRBD1. The CDR3 covers 13 residues. V shed 7 bases, J shed 4 bases, and the junction held 7 bases outside the gene matches. Looked up from germline, CDR1 is GTSNPN and CDR2 is SVGIG (reference sequence). The CDR3 reads CASSGTENQPQHF. The CDR3 DNA is TGTGCCTCCTCCGGGACAGAGAATCAGCCCCAGCATTTT.

The CDR3 reads CASSSHLGAGGYTF. The DNA for the CDR3 is TGTGCCAGCAGCTCCCATTTGGGGGCAGGTGGCTACACCTTC. The rearrangement links TRBV7-8 to TRBJ1-2; D possibly corresponds to TRBD1 (6 bases). CDR3 length: 14 amino acids. Trimming took 4 bases from V and 7 from J, leaving 16 bases between them. Germline V gene data show CDR1 as SGHVS and CDR2 as FQNEAQ.

This sequence joins TRBV5-4 and TRBJ2-1, with 7 bases matching TRBD2. The germline V gene has CDR1 SGHNT and CDR2 YYREEE (reference sequence). Unmatched junction bases numbered 8, after V lost 4 bases and J lost 7 bases. The CDR3 consists of 14 residues. CDR3 residues: CASSLGGSMNEQFF. In nucleotides, the CDR3 is TGTGCCAGCAGCCTTGGCGGGAGTATGAATGAGCAGTTCTTC.

The chain recombines TRBV27 with TRBJ2-1; D might be TRBD2 (6 bases). V shed 2 bases and J shed 11 bases, with 19 bases lying between them. The CDR3 has 15 amino acids. The germline CDR1 and CDR2 sequences are MNHEY and SMNVEV (reference sequence). CDR3 protein: CASSLIAGPAPQQFF. The CDR3 DNA reads as TGTGCCAGCAGTTTAATCGCGGGGCCCGCCCCCCAGCAGTTCTTC.

V gene TRBV19 combines with J gene TRBJ1-1, with TRBD1 matching 7 bases. The CDR3 runs to 14 residues. J gave up 0 bases and V 7 bases, and 5 bases lay outside the gene matches. The germline CDR1 and CDR2 sequences are LNHDA and SQIVND (reference sequence). The CDR3 sequence: CASIPGQMNTEAFF. The CDR3 DNA sequence: TGTGCCAGTATACCGGGACAGATGAACACTGAAGCTTTCTTT.

In its sample, this clone was seen a few times. The chain joins TRBV9 to TRBJ1-2; 7 bases fit TRBD1. The CDR3 is 13 amino acids. The germline gives CDR1 SGDLS, CDR2 YYNGEE. V shed 0 bases, J shed 4 bases, and the junction held 0 bases outside the gene matches. CDR3 region: CASSVGTGYGYTF. The CDR3 bases are TGTGCCAGCAGCGTAGGGACAGGCTATGGCTACACCTTC.

The V gene is TRBV7-2, the J gene TRBJ2-4, with 13 bases aligning to TRBD2. The length of the CDR3 is 18 residues. Losses at the gene ends were 1 base for V and 2 bases for J; bases not matched to a gene: 5. Germline assignment: CDR1 SGHTA and CDR2 FQGNSA. CDR3 nucleotides: TGTGCCAGCAGCTTAGGGACTAGCGGGAGTCCCACCAAAAACATTCAGTACTTC. Its protein is CASSLGTSGSPTKNIQYF.

This chain connects TRBV5-1 to TRBJ2-1; D possibly corresponds to TRBD1 (5 bases). Trimming took off 5 bases at V and 0 bases at J, with 6 bases between the two ends. Germline-derived CDR1 and CDR2 are SGHRS and YFSETQ. This CDR3 region has 13 residues. In DNA, the CDR3 is TGCGCCAGCAGGGACACCTCCTACAATGAGCAGTTCTTC. Its protein product is CASRDTSYNEQFF.

The V call is TRBV6-5, the J call TRBJ2-7; D is possibly TRBD1 (6 bases). Germline CDR1 and CDR2: MNHEY and SVGAGI. Trimming removed 0 bases at V and 6 bases at J, with 12 bases between. There are 14 residues in the CDR3. CDR3 in DNA: TGTGCCAGCAGTTACTCTCAAGGGGGTTTCGAGCAGTACTTC. It is translated as CASSYSQGGFEQYF.

This chain links TRBV7-9 with TRBJ1-6; D uncertain. V lost 1 base and J lost 0, with 10 bases in between. The germline V gene encodes CDR1 SEHNR and CDR2 FQNEAQ (reference sequence). The CDR3 loop spans 17 amino acids. The CDR3 region is CASSLGPGDSYNSPLHF. CDR3 in DNA: TGTGCCAGCAGCTTAGGCCCAGGCGACTCCTATAATTCACCCCTCCACTTT. The complete variable domain, with remaining parts taken from reference TRBV7-9 and TRBJ1-6, reads DTGVSQNPRHKITKRGQNVTFRCDPISEHNRLYWYRQTLGQGPEFLTYFQNEAQLEKSRLLSDRFSAERPKGSFSTLEIQRTEQGDSAMYLCASSLGPGDSYNSPLHFGNGTRLTVT.

Note on this clone: One end of the junction varies from germline; a read error may be responsible. This rearrangement joins TRBV6-1 to TRBJ2-6; D may be TRBD2 (5 bases). In germline, CDR1 is MNHNS, CDR2 SASEGT. The CDR3 totals 12 residues. In DNA, the CDR3 is TGTGCCAGCAGTGAAAAGGGAGCCTACTTTCGGTTC. Amino acids: CASSEKGAYFRF.

The gene calls are TRBV2 and TRBJ1-3; 7 nucleotides match TRBD1. Trimming at V came to 2 bases and at J to 0 bases, leaving 4 bases not matched to a gene. This CDR3 spans 16 amino acids. The V gene's germline CDR1 is SNHLY and CDR2 FYNNEI. DNA for the CDR3: TGTGCCAGCAGTGAACGGGCAGGGGGCTCTGGAAACACCATATATTTT. This codes for CASSERAGGSGNTIYF.

This chain links TRBV28 with TRBJ1-5; D perhaps matches TRBD1 (5 bases). This CDR3 has 15 residues. The V end lost 10 bases, the J end lost 7 bases, and 23 bases lay between the germline ends. Per the germline V gene, CDR1 is MDHEN and CDR2 is SYDVKM. CDR3: CATQGGVKVEQPQHF. The DNA for the CDR3 is TGTGCCACCCAGGGTGGGGTAAAAGTTGAGCAGCCCCAGCATTTT.